The 14 T cell receptor beta chains given below trace back to one sample, sequenced in a study of cytomegalovirus exposure and HLA in healthy donors. PCR primers comprised 60 Vbeta and 13 Jbeta primers. The table came from immunoSEQ multiplex PCR; TCRdb's copy has only in-frame clones and leaves some out. The sample has about 86,000 clones, about 80% seen once. Sequenced: PBMCs. The receptors shown here come from a female donor in good health and CMV-seronegative.

This chain uses TRBV15 with TRBJ1-3; TRBD1 is a possible D gene (5 bases). The CDR3 contains 15 residues. Trimming took off 1 base at V and 2 bases at J, with 9 bases between the two ends. Germline loops: CDR1 LNHNV, CDR2 YYDKDF (reference sequence). CDR3 in DNA: TGTGCCACCAGCAGAGTGGCAGGGACTGGAAACACCATATATTTT. Protein product: CATSRVAGTGNTIYF.

DNA of the CDR3: TGTGCCAGCTTACAGTCGTCTACCAATGAGCAGTTCTTC. Translation: CASLQSSTNEQFF. J is TRBJ2-1 and V is TRBV7-2; no reliable D call. This CDR3 has 13 amino acids. Germline assignment: CDR1 SGHTA and CDR2 FQGNSA. V lost 8 bases, J lost 6 bases, and 14 bases lay in between.

Here the CDR3 DNA reads TGTGCCAGCAGTTTCGAAGCGGGGGGGCCATCCTACAATGAGCAGTTCTTC. This translates into CASSFEAGGPSYNEQFF. This sequence joins TRBV28 and TRBJ2-1; 10 bases align to TRBD2. This CDR3 comprises 17 residues. Unmatched junction bases numbered 6, after V lost 3 bases and J lost 1 base. Looked up from germline, CDR1 is MDHEN and CDR2 is SYDVKM.

The chain uses TRBV7-9 and TRBJ2-2; 10 bases line up with TRBD2. J gave up 7 bases and V 5 bases, and 7 bases lay outside the gene matches. Germline CDR1 is SEHNR and CDR2 is FQNEAQ (reference sequence). The length of the CDR3 is 15 residues. CDR3 in amino acids: CASSRAGGLDGELFF. Here the CDR3 DNA reads TGTGCCAGCAGCAGAGCGGGGGGGCTCGACGGGGAGCTGTTTTTT.

The rearrangement joins TRBV27 to TRBJ2-5, with no clear D. The germline V and J ends were trimmed by 8 bases and 2 bases, with 12 bases remaining between them. CDR3 size: 13 residues. Germline CDR1 MNHEY, CDR2 SMNVEV (reference sequence). CDR3 nucleotides: TGTGCCAGCGGCAGACTGATACAAGAGACCCAGTACTTC. This codes for CASGRLIQETQYF.

This chain links TRBV7-9 with TRBJ2-7; D perhaps matches TRBD2 (6 bases). The CDR3 consists of 14 residues. V was trimmed by 5 bases and J by 2 bases, leaving 13 bases between them. Germline loops: CDR1 SEHNR, CDR2 FQNEAQ (reference sequence). The CDR3, as DNA: TGTGCCAGCAGCCTTGGGGGGAACCCCTACGAGCAGTACTTC. Translation gives CASSLGGNPYEQYF.

The J gene is TRBJ2-5, the V gene TRBV6-1, with D possibly TRBD2 on 6 matching bases. CDR1 is MNHNS and CDR2 is SASEGT in the germline V gene. V lost 1 base, J lost 4 bases, and 13 bases lay in between. This CDR3 region has 15 residues. The CDR3, as DNA: TGTGCCAGCAGTGAAGTCGGGGGTAGGGTAGAGACCCAGTACTTC. Translated: CASSEVGGRVETQYF.

Only one count was recorded for this clone. This chain joins TRBV15 and TRBJ1-2; 7 positions match TRBD1. The CDR3 length is 13 residues. V lost 6 bases to trimming and J lost 2 bases; unmatched junction nucleotides: 3. CDR1 and CDR2 (germline): LNHNV, YYDKDF (reference sequence). CDR3 sequence reads: CATSTGENYGYTF. In nucleotides, the CDR3 is TGTGCCACCAGTACAGGGGAGAACTATGGCTACACCTTC.

V and J are TRBV29-1 and TRBJ2-5; D is unclear. From germline, CDR1 is SQVTM and CDR2 ANQGSEA. The germline V and J ends were trimmed by 8 bases and 2 bases, with 24 bases remaining between them. The length of the CDR3 is 16 residues. The CDR3 DNA follows: TGCAGCTCCAAGCAGGTCCGCTTGAGTGGGCAAGAGACCCAGTACTTC. This gives the protein CSSKQVRLSGQETQYF.

This clone has a single count. The chain couples TRBV2 to TRBJ1-5, with D perhaps TRBD1 (6 bases). The V gene lost 4 bases and the J gene lost 11 bases, with 12 bases spanning the gap. This CDR3 is built from 12 residues. Germline V gene sequence: CDR1 SNHLY, CDR2 FYNNEI. The CDR3 protein is CASSGVGGAQHF. The CDR3 region has the DNA TGTGCCAGCAGTGGGGTAGGGGGGGCCCAGCATTTT.

The V gene is TRBV5-4, the J gene TRBJ1-4; 9 positions match TRBD1. In germline, CDR1 is SGHNT, CDR2 YYREEE (reference sequence). The trim removed 4 bases at V and 8 bases at J, leaving 9 bases unmatched. This CDR3 has 15 amino acids. Here the CDR3 DNA reads TGTGCCAGCAGCCCGAAACAGGGGGCGGGGGAAAAACTGTTTTTT. It specifies CASSPKQGAGEKLFF.

In its sample, this clone was seen once. The V gene is TRBV7-2, the J gene TRBJ2-3; TRBD2 matches at 8 bases. The CDR3 loop spans 15 amino acids. CDR1 and CDR2 (germline): SGHTA, FQGNSA. Trimming removed 7 bases from V and 9 bases from J; junction bases left unmatched: 15. Written as DNA, the CDR3 is TGTGCCAGCACCAGCTTCGTGATAGCGGGATGGACGCAGTATTTT. Its translation: CASTSFVIAGWTQYF.

The sample holds one count of this clone. V and J are TRBV5-3 and TRBJ1-6; 7 bases align to TRBD1. TRBV5-3 is sorted into the ORF group, with uncertain function. Trimming removed 0 bases from V and 0 bases from J; junction bases left unmatched: 3. This CDR3 spans 17 amino acids. Here the CDR3 DNA reads TGTGCCAGAAGCTTGGGAGGGGGCAGCTCCTATAATTCACCCCTCCACTTT. Translating gives CARSLGGGSSYNSPLHF.

V usage is TRBV7-6 and J usage is TRBJ2-3; 9 bases are a match to TRBD1. Germline CDR1 is SGHVS and CDR2 is FNYEAQ. Germline trimming cut 3 bases from V and 4 bases from J; bases unmatched to any gene: 5. The CDR3 runs 15 residues. The CDR3 here is CASSLTGGVADTQYF. CDR3 bases: TGTGCCAGCAGCTTGACAGGGGGAGTCGCAGATACGCAGTATTTT.